This TCR beta chain stems from a study of sequential checkpoint blockade in melanoma. Germline assignment: CDR1 GTSNPN and CDR2 SVGIG (reference sequence). With 1 base clipped from V and 5 bases from J, the junction kept 12 bases outside the gene matches. This CDR3 is 16 amino acids long. Treatment defined: randomized to nivolumab then ipilimumab (arm A) or the reverse (arm B). The data were produced by immunoSEQ multiplex PCR, yet TCRdb's version contains in-frame clones alone and is incomplete. The sample includes about 20,000 clones, 60% to 75% of them seen just once. The V call is TRBV30, the J call TRBJ2-5, with 8 bases fitting TRBD1. The sample in question was tumor tissue (inferred from file names), obtained from a patient given nivolumab and ipilimumab in sequence. This clonotype originated in a human donor with melanoma. In DNA form, the CDR3 reads TGTGCCTGGAGTGACAAAAAAAGGACAGGGCCCGAGACCCAGTACTTC. It encodes CAWSDKKRTGPETQYF.